This entry lists 27 T cell receptor beta chains sequenced from one sample in a study of blood T cell repertoires in COVID-19 (dated by TCRdb to about 2020). Library preparation employed the immunoSEQ multiplex PCR assay. Held by TCRdb, this immuneACCESS table contains in-frame sequences only and omits some clones. Under half of the omission traces to an unresolved V gene where checked; the cause of the rest is unknown. For this sample there are approximately 180,000 clones; approximately 83% appear just once. In total, the top ten clones hold over 9.5% of the sample. Sequenced sample: peripheral blood. The receptor source for this set is a human donor with active or convalescent COVID-19. The donor label of this sample is uncertain.

In its sample, this clone was seen a few times. The chain employs TRBV6-2 or TRBV6-3 and TRBJ2-2; TRBD2 agrees at 7 bases. V shed 5 bases and J 5 bases; nucleotides not matched to a gene: 8. The CDR3 length is 15 residues. Germline CDR1 is MNHEY and CDR2 is SVGEGT. CDR3 in amino acids: CASSRLAGGTGELFF. CDR3 nucleotide sequence: TGTGCCAGCAGTCGACTCGCCGGGGGGACCGGGGAGCTGTTTTTT.

The chain links TRBV20-1 to TRBJ2-5; the match to TRBD2 covers 9 bases. The V and J ends lost 3 bases and 6 bases, in that order; junction bases with no gene match: 8. Germline V gene sequence: CDR1 DFQATT, CDR2 SNEGSKA (reference sequence). The CDR3 spans 14 residues. The CDR3 sequence: CSASVAGGPKTQYF. The CDR3 DNA reads as TGCAGTGCTAGTGTCGCGGGAGGGCCGAAGACCCAGTACTTC.

Many counts were recorded for this clone. V gene TRBV7-3 combines with J gene TRBJ2-7, with TRBD1 matching 9 bases. Losses at the gene ends were 5 bases for V and 5 bases for J; bases not matched to a gene: 7. Germline CDR1 SGHTA, CDR2 FQGTGA. This CDR3 spans 14 amino acids. The CDR3: CASSIGTGSNEQYF. The CDR3, as DNA: TGTGCCAGCAGCATCGGGACAGGGTCCAACGAGCAGTACTTC.

The rearrangement uses TRBV11-2 and TRBJ2-1; TRBD2 aligns across 8 bases. In germline, CDR1 is SGHAT, CDR2 FQNNGV. This CDR3 comprises 15 residues. J gave up 1 base and V 1 base, and 0 bases lay outside the gene matches. In nucleotides, the CDR3 is TGTGCCAGCAGCTTAGCTAGCGGGTCCTACAATGAGCAGTTCTTC. This translates into CASSLASGSYNEQFF. The full variable domain, in which reference TRBV11-2 and TRBJ2-1 provide the parts outside the CDR3, is EAGVAQSPRYKIIEKRQSVAFWCNPISGHATLYWYQQILGQGPKLLIQFQNNGVVDDSQLPKDRFSAERLKGVDSTLKIQPAKLEDSAVYLCASSLASGSYNEQFFGPGTRLTVL.

This clone was seen a single time. The gene calls are TRBV7-3 and TRBJ1-1; a weak D match, TRBD1 (5 bases). Germline CDR1 and CDR2: SGHTA and FQGTGA. CDR3 length equals 13 residues. Deletions cut 3 bases from V and 4 bases from J, with 9 bases between. The CDR3 spells CASSLGGTTEAFF. DNA of the CDR3: TGTGCCAGCAGCTTGGGAGGGACCACTGAAGCTTTCTTT. The full variable domain, in which reference TRBV7-3 and TRBJ1-1 provide the parts outside the CDR3, is GAGVSQTPSNKVTEKGKYVELRCDPISGHTALYWYRQSLGQGPEFLIYFQGTGAADDSGLPNDRFFAVRPEGSVSTLKIQRTERGDSAVYLCASSLGGTTEAFFGQGTRLTVV.

The CDR3 nucleotides read TGCAGCGTGGGGGAGGGCGTCCGTAATTCACCCCTCCACTTT. Translated: CSVGEGVRNSPLHF. The rearrangement links TRBV29-1 to TRBJ1-6; tentative D call: TRBD1 (5 bases). CDR3 size: 14 residues. Germline lookup yields CDR1 SQVTM and CDR2 ANQGSEA. Trimming shortened V by 6 bases and J by 6 bases, and 15 bases separated the two germline ends.

The chain uses TRBV30 and TRBJ1-4; 9 positions match TRBD1. This CDR3 region has 14 residues. The ends lost 2 bases at V and 5 bases at J; junction bases unmatched: 3. From germline, CDR1 is GTSNPN and CDR2 SVGIG (reference sequence). The DNA for the CDR3 is TGTGCCTGGAGTACTGGGACAGGGAATGAAAAACTGTTTTTT. Residues: CAWSTGTGNEKLFF.

This clone was seen only a few times. This chain connects TRBV6-5 to TRBJ2-2, with TRBD1 matching over 9 bases. Germline trimming cut 8 bases from V and 4 bases from J; bases unmatched to any gene: 5. The CDR3 is made up of 14 amino acids. The V gene's germline CDR1 is MNHEY and CDR2 SVGAGI. The CDR3 region has the DNA TGTGCCAGCCGGACAGGGGTTGGCACCGGGGAGCTGTTTTTT. Amino acids: CASRTGVGTGELFF.

CDR3 sequence (DNA): TGTGCCAGCAGCCATGGAGCGGGGGGGATGTCCTACGAGCAGTACTTC. It translates to CASSHGAGGMSYEQYF. The rearrangement uses TRBV3-1 (or the pseudogene TRBV3-2) and TRBJ2-7, with 10 nucleotides matching TRBD2. This CDR3 is 16 amino acids long. The ends lost 3 bases at V and 1 base at J; junction bases unmatched: 6. Germline values: CDR1 LGHDT, CDR2 YNNKEL (reference sequence).

CDR3 sequence reads: CSASGAQGILYEQYF. The CDR3 DNA reads TGCAGTGCGAGTGGGGCGCAGGGGATTCTCTACGAGCAGTACTTC. The rearrangement links TRBV20-1 to TRBJ2-7; D might be TRBD1 (6 bases). Germline V gene sequence: CDR1 DFQATT, CDR2 SNEGSKA (reference sequence). The V end lost 6 bases, the J end lost 3 bases, and 21 bases lay between the germline ends. The CDR3 has 15 residues.

The rearrangement uses TRBV5-4 and TRBJ2-3; TRBD2 matches at 10 bases. V shed 4 bases, J shed 3 bases, and the junction held 8 bases outside the gene matches. Germline CDR1 reads SGHNT; CDR2 reads YYREEE (reference sequence). There are 16 residues in the CDR3. The CDR3 DNA is TGTGCCAGCAGCCCCTCCGGGACTAGCGTAACAGATACGCAGTATTTT. Its protein product is CASSPSGTSVTDTQYF.

V and J are TRBV13 and TRBJ2-3, with a possible D match to TRBD2 (6 bases). CDR1 is PRHDT and CDR2 is FYEKMQ in the germline V gene (reference sequence). Trimming shortened V by 1 base and J by 2 bases, and 13 bases separated the two germline ends. The CDR3 has 16 amino acids. The CDR3 protein is CASSLEGLLPTDTQYF. The CDR3 nucleotides are TGTGCCAGCAGCTTAGAGGGACTCCTCCCCACAGATACGCAGTATTTT.

The chain links TRBV27 to TRBJ2-5; 9 nucleotides agree with TRBD1. After removal of 3 bases from V and 5 bases from J, the junction contained 7 bases not matched to a gene. This CDR3 is 15 amino acids long. From germline, CDR1 is MNHEY and CDR2 SMNVEV (reference sequence). The CDR3 reads CASSFGQGFLETQYF. Here the CDR3 DNA reads TGTGCCAGCAGTTTCGGACAGGGGTTTCTCGAGACCCAGTACTTC.

This clone was observed once. The chain employs TRBV18 and TRBJ2-5; tentatively, D is TRBD2 (5 bases). The CDR3 covers 12 residues. V was shortened by 3 bases and J by 10 bases, with 12 bases between the two germline ends. Germline lookup yields CDR1 KGHSH and CDR2 LQKENI. As DNA, the CDR3 is TGTGCCAGCTCACCGGCCTTGGAGGACCAGTACTTC. It encodes CASSPALEDQYF.

V is TRBV19 and J is TRBJ2-5; weak D call: TRBD2 (8 bases). The germline gives CDR1 LNHDA, CDR2 SQIVND (reference sequence). The V and J ends lost 5 bases and 5 bases respectively, with 21 bases between them. The CDR3 is 16 residues long. The CDR3 reads CASSSPTREGAETQYF. The DNA for the CDR3 is TGTGCCAGTAGTTCCCCTACCCGGGAGGGGGCGGAGACCCAGTACTTC. The whole variable domain, filled in from reference TRBV19 and TRBJ2-5, reads DGGITQSPKYLFRKEGQNVTLSCEQNLNHDAMYWYRQDPGQGLRLIYYSQIVNDFQKGDIAEGYSVSREKKESFPLTVTSAQKNPTAFYLCASSSPTREGAETQYFGPGTRLLVL.

The chain uses TRBV7-3 and TRBJ2-5; no reliable D call. Germline CDR1 reads SGHTA; CDR2 reads FQGTGA. Trimming left V 1 base short and J 3 bases short, with 6 bases between. The CDR3 extends over 13 amino acids. In nucleotides, the CDR3 is TGTGCCAGCAGCTTAATACGGGAAGAGACCCAGTACTTC. It codes for CASSLIREETQYF.

CDR3 nucleotides: TGTGCCAGTAGTATAGAGGGCGCTACGCCCCATCAGCCCCAGCATTTT. As protein: CASSIEGATPHQPQHF. The V call is TRBV19, the J call TRBJ1-5; no firm D call. This CDR3 is 16 amino acids long. The germline V and J ends were trimmed by 0 bases and 5 bases, with 14 bases remaining between them. Germline V gene lookup returns CDR1 LNHDA and CDR2 SQIVND (reference sequence).

The chain combines TRBV7-9 with TRBJ2-7; a weak D match, TRBD2 (5 bases). This CDR3 has 12 amino acids. In germline, CDR1 is SEHNR, CDR2 FQNEAQ (reference sequence). V shed 6 bases and J shed 3 bases, with 9 bases lying between them. DNA for the CDR3: TGTGCCAGCAGTGTCCGGGGCTACGAGCAGTACTTC. It translates to CASSVRGYEQYF.

The chain is built from TRBV7-7 and TRBJ2-5; TRBD1 matches at 11 bases. CDR3 size: 16 residues. Looked up from germline, CDR1 is SSHAT and CDR2 is FNYEAQ (reference sequence). V lost 0 bases, J lost 5 bases, and 5 bases stayed unmatched. CDR3 DNA sequence: TGTGCCAGCAGCTTAGCGGGGGGACAGGGGGAGGAGACCCAGTACTTC. Its translation is CASSLAGGQGEETQYF. Filled out from reference TRBV7-7 and TRBJ2-5, the complete variable domain reads GAGVSQSPRYKVTKRGQDVTLRCDPISSHATLYWYQQALGQGPEFLTYFNYEAQPDKSGLPSDRFSAERPEGSISTLTIQRTEQRDSAMYRCASSLAGGQGEETQYFGPGTRLLVL.

This clone was observed once. The chain uses TRBV5-6 and TRBJ2-3, with TRBD1 matching 8 bases. The germline CDR1 and CDR2 sequences are SGHDT and YYEEEE. The V and J ends lost 5 bases and 4 bases, in that order; junction bases with no gene match: 6. This CDR3 is 14 amino acids long. Written as DNA, the CDR3 is TGTGCCAGCAGGGTGACAGGGGTAGCAGATACGCAGTATTTT. Its protein is CASRVTGVADTQYF. Full variable domain (missing parts from reference TRBV5-6 and TRBJ2-3): DAGVTQSPTHLIKTRGQQVTLRCSPKSGHDTVSWYQQALGQGPQFIFQYYEEEERQRGNFPDRFSGHQFPNYSSELNVNALLLGDSALYLCASRVTGVADTQYFGPGTRLTVL.

The chain is built from TRBV19 and TRBJ1-1; D might be TRBD1 (5 bases). Trimming cost V 9 bases and J 1 base, with 15 bases left between them. Per germline, CDR1 LNHDA and CDR2 SQIVND (reference sequence). CDR3 length: 14 amino acids. Written as DNA, the CDR3 is TGTGCCAGCGCCAGGGAACGCGGGAACACTGAAGCTTTCTTT. Residues: CASARERGNTEAFF.

CDR3 nucleotides: TGCGCCAGCAGCATGACTCTGAACACTGAAGCTTTCTTT. It codes for CASSMTLNTEAFF. This chain connects TRBV5-1 to TRBJ1-1; D call uncertain. V was clipped by 4 bases and J by 0 bases, with 7 bases between them. The V gene's germline CDR1 is SGHRS and CDR2 YFSETQ. The CDR3 runs 13 residues.

The rearrangement uses TRBV28 and TRBJ2-5, with no clear D. Germline V CDR1 and CDR2: MDHEN, SYDVKM. V gave up 5 bases and J gave up 2 bases, with 18 bases separating them. The length of the CDR3 is 16 residues. DNA for the CDR3: TGTGCCAGCAGTGCGTCATTCTTGACACGACAAGAGACCCAGTACTTC. Its protein is CASSASFLTRQETQYF.

This clone occurred once. The chain uses TRBV5-1 and TRBJ2-3; TRBD2 matches 10 bases. Germline values: CDR1 SGHRS, CDR2 YFSETQ. The ends lost 1 base at V and 1 base at J; junction bases unmatched: 9. The CDR3 has 18 residues. In nucleotides, the CDR3 is TGCGCCAGCAGCTTGAATCCTAGCGGGAGACTTGGCACAGATACGCAGTATTTT. The encoded protein is CASSLNPSGRLGTDTQYF.

The V and J genes are TRBV4-2 and TRBJ2-3; 13 nucleotides agree with TRBD2. V lost 2 bases to trimming and J lost 10 bases; unmatched junction nucleotides: 12. CDR1 and CDR2 (germline): LGHNA, YNFKEQ. This CDR3 has 17 residues. The DNA for the CDR3 is TGTGCCAGCAGCCAAACTAGCGGGAGGGCCGCGGTCATCCCGCAGTATTTT. Its translation is CASSQTSGRAAVIPQYF.

This clone was recorded only once. The V and J genes are TRBV9 and TRBJ1-6, with TRBD1 identical over 7 bases. Trimming removed 7 bases from V and 8 bases from J; junction bases left unmatched: 6. This CDR3 is 13 amino acids long. Germline-derived CDR1 and CDR2 are SGDLS and YYNGEE. CDR3 coding DNA: TGTGCCAGCGGGGGACAGCTCTATTCACCCCTCCACTTT. Translated: CASGGQLYSPLHF.

The J gene is TRBJ2-3, the V gene TRBV19, with 7 bases aligning to TRBD1. CDR3 size: 16 residues. V gave up 6 bases and J gave up 2 bases; unmatched junction bases: 11. Germline V gene data show CDR1 as LNHDA and CDR2 as SQIVND (reference sequence). The DNA for the CDR3 is TGTGCCAGTAGACCGGGACAGAACAGCATCACAGATACGCAGTATTTT. Translating gives CASRPGQNSITDTQYF.